The rows below give T cell receptor beta chains drawn from one sample of a study of T cell responses to AZD1222 COVID-19 vaccine. The assay was immunoSEQ multiplex PCR, and TCRdb's table has in-frame clones only and misses some. The sample contains fewer than 110,000 clones, about 85% of which appear only once. This specimen was peripheral blood, taken on day 0 of AZD1222 vaccination. The receptor source for this set is an adult in good health. Both conserved end residues are part of each CDR3.

v_call | cdr3_aa
TRBV6-5 | CASNPRGSSYNEQFF
TRBV19 | CASSGRWGDEQYF
TRBV2 | CASIPETSWGVGQFF
TRBV18 | CASSPSSGGITEAFF
TRBV2 | CASRLSTGVPGGYTF
TRBV28 | CASSMDRVGASYEQYF
TRBV5-4 | CASSSERTGGNYGYTF
TRBV5-6 | CASSSVSPFNEQFF
TRBV2 | CASSAAGGYGYTF
TRBV11-1 | CASSLRRELYNEQFF
TRBV5-1 | CASSLDTEAFF
TRBV11-3 | CASSLDPQGYNEQFF
TRBV5-4 | CASSDRGVGLWDEKLFF
TRBV7-9 | CASSPMGVSGYTF